Below are 27 T cell receptor beta chains sequenced from a single sample in a study of metastatic and nonmetastatic thyroid tumors. TCRdb reassembled clones from the PCR reads with MiXCR. Of 23,000 or so clones listed, around 25% were seen once; the top ten hold less than 15%. All patients reached thyroid surgery having received no treatment beforehand. The specimen sequenced was tumor tissue. Every receptor here comes from a male donor with papillary thyroid cancer or a benign thyroid nodule (not recorded which). Some clones in this sample may be carry-over from other donors' samples.

This rearrangement joins TRBV6-2 or TRBV6-3 to TRBJ1-6, with 7 bases lining up with TRBD1. The junction had 21 bases not matched to a gene; V was cut back by 2 bases and J by 5 bases. This CDR3 contains 21 residues. Looked up from germline, CDR1 is MNHEY and CDR2 is SVGEGT. The chain's CDR3 is CASSYITGTAALDFNNSPLHF. The CDR3 DNA reads TGTGCCAGCAGTTACATTACCGGGACAGCCGCGCTGGACTTCAATAATTCACCCCTCCACTTT.

This clone was observed a few times. V usage is TRBV6-1 and J usage is TRBJ2-2; a weak D match, TRBD2 (6 bases). The CDR3 runs to 16 residues. Between the trimmed V and J ends, which lost 7 bases and 5 bases, there was a span of 20 bases. CDR1 and CDR2 (germline): MNHNS, SASEGT. The CDR3 DNA is TGTGCCAGCACTCTCAGGGAGGTCTTGAGGACCGGGGAGCTGTTTTTT. As protein: CASTLREVLRTGELFF.

This clone came up many times. The sample holds other DNA sequences that translate to the same CDR3. The rearrangement uses TRBV27 and TRBJ1-1; a possible D gene is TRBD1 (6 bases). This CDR3 is built from 13 residues. CDR1 and CDR2 (germline): MNHEY, SMNVEV (reference sequence). V was pared by 4 bases and J by 5 bases, with 11 bases between. The CDR3: CASSSQGRTEAFF. The CDR3 nucleotides are TGTGCCAGCAGTTCACAGGGCCGTACTGAAGCTTTCTTT.

In this sample, this clone turned up a few times. The rearrangement uses TRBV28 and TRBJ1-5, with 7 bases fitting TRBD1. V was clipped by 2 bases and J by 3 bases; unmatched bases: 4. Per the germline V gene, CDR1 is MDHEN and CDR2 is SYDVKM. CDR3 length: 15 residues. The DNA of the CDR3 is TGTGCCAGCAGTTTAGGGGGACAGAACAATCAGCCCCAGCATTTT. Translating gives CASSLGGQNNQPQHF.

Only a few counts were recorded for this clone. The junction differs from germline at one of its ends, possibly a read error. V and J are TRBV6-2 or TRBV6-3 and TRBJ2-4, with D unclear. The CDR3 length is 18 residues. The germline V gene encodes CDR1 MNHEY and CDR2 SVGEGT. The CDR3 region is CDSSFPHTSTLAKNIQYF. The CDR3 DNA sequence: TGTGACAGCAGTTTCCCCCACACATCCACTCTAGCCAAAAACATTCAGTACTTC.

This clone has only a few counts. This CDR3 fails to terminate in the conserved phenylalanine or tryptophan, so it likely reflects a read error. It is unclear where the CDR3 begins or ends on the DNA, so no DNA is shown, and the CDR3 is as TCRdb lists it. The V gene is TRBV14, the J gene TRBJ2-6. The germline V gene encodes CDR1 SGHDN and CDR2 FVKESK. The CDR3 sequence runs 8 residues, both termini included. The CDR3 region is CASSQDTR.

This clone is labeled medium-sized (0.01 to 0.1%). CDR3 nucleotide sequence: TGTGCCACCAGTGAGAGGACAGGAGCGGGATATGAGCAGTTCTTC. Protein product: CATSERTGAGYEQFF. This chain uses TRBV24-1 with TRBJ2-1; D may correspond to TRBD1 or TRBD2 (7 bases each). This CDR3 has 15 residues. V was clipped by 4 bases and J by 8 bases, with 17 bases between them. From germline, CDR1 is KGHDR and CDR2 SFDVKD.

This chain joins TRBV20-1 and TRBJ2-6, with TRBD1 identical over 10 bases. From germline, CDR1 is DFQATT and CDR2 SNEGSKA (reference sequence). The CDR3 extends over 19 amino acids. Trimming took 0 bases from V and 9 from J; bases not matched to a gene: 17. CDR3 amino acids: CSARDLLGQGGFWVNVLTF. The CDR3 DNA sequence: TGCAGTGCTAGAGATCTCCTTGGACAGGGGGGATTTTGGGTCAACGTCCTGACTTTC.

Ten or more counts support this clone. The rearrangement links TRBV30 to TRBJ1-3, with 8 bases aligning to TRBD1. The junction had 5 bases not matched to a gene; V was cut back by 8 bases and J by 2 bases. Germline CDR1 is GTSNPN and CDR2 is SVGIG (reference sequence). The CDR3 sequence is 13 residues long. CDR3 protein: CAGDRSTGNTIYF. The CDR3 bases are TGTGCCGGGGACAGGAGTACTGGAAACACCATATATTTT.

This clone was counted ten times or more. Distinct nucleotide sequences in the sample also encode this CDR3. The chain couples TRBV6-4 to TRBJ2-6; possibly TRBD2 for D (5 bases). Trimming shortened V by 5 bases and J by 11 bases, and 16 bases separated the two germline ends. The CDR3 sequence is 14 residues long. The V gene's germline CDR1 is MRHNA and CDR2 SNTAGT. This CDR3 is CASSQDSPSDVLTF. In DNA form, the CDR3 reads TGTGCCAGCAGTCAGGACTCCCCGTCCGACGTCCTGACTTTC.

Ten or more counts support this clone. This chain joins TRBV27 and TRBJ1-6, with D hard to call. CDR3 length: 13 amino acids. The germline V and J ends were trimmed by 0 bases and 10 bases, with 7 bases remaining between them. CDR1 is MNHEY, CDR2 SMNVEV, per germline (reference sequence). The CDR3 region has the DNA TGTGCCAGCAGTTTATCGAGTTGGTCACCCCTCCACTTT. This codes for CASSLSSWSPLHF.

Comment on this clone: Because the CDR3 is missing its conserved closing phenylalanine or tryptophan, this is likely a read error. The CDR3 protein is CASRVAGDTGELFI. The CDR3 coding sequence is TGTGCCAGCAGAGTAGCGGGAGACACCGGGGAGCTGTTTATT. The chain links TRBV6-1 to TRBJ2-2; 9 nucleotides match TRBD2. V lost 6 bases and J lost 3; bases outside the gene matches: 2. This CDR3 has 14 residues. Per germline, CDR1 MNHNS and CDR2 SASEGT.

This clone was detected only a few times. This chain uses TRBV5-1 with TRBJ1-5, with D possibly matching TRBD1 (6 bases). The CDR3 is 15 amino acids. Germline V lookup: CDR1 SGHRS, CDR2 YFSETQ. Between the trimmed V and J ends, which lost 4 bases and 0 bases, there was a span of 11 bases. The CDR3 coding sequence is TGCGCCAGCAGCGAACAGGGTAATAGCAATCAGCCCCAGCATTTT. Translation gives CASSEQGNSNQPQHF.

The rearrangement uses TRBV20-1 and TRBJ2-7; 10 bases are a match to TRBD2. CDR1 is DFQATT and CDR2 is SNEGSKA in the germline V gene (reference sequence). Germline trimming cut 4 bases from V and 0 bases from J; bases unmatched to any gene: 15. The CDR3 has 18 residues. The CDR3 DNA sequence: TGCAGTGCTACTAAAAACTACCCGGGACTAGCGAGCTCCTACGAGCAGTACTTC. Protein: CSATKNYPGLASSYEQYF.

In the case of this clone: The missing conserved phenylalanine or tryptophan at the end of this CDR3 makes a read error likely. The chain employs TRBV6-2 or TRBV6-3 and TRBJ2-7; D call uncertain. Germline lookup yields CDR1 MNHEY and CDR2 SVGEGT. V lost 9 bases and J 7 bases, leaving 22 bases between the germline ends. This CDR3 is 14 amino acids long. The DNA of the CDR3 is TGTGCCAGAAAATCCAAAAATTTCCACAGAGAGCAGTACTTA. The encoded protein is CARKSKNFHREQYL.

This clone was counted at least ten times. The chain carries TRBV18 and TRBJ2-6; no definite D call. Germline V gives CDR1 KGHSH, CDR2 LQKENI. The V and J ends lost 6 bases and 2 bases respectively, with 11 bases between them. This CDR3 comprises 15 residues. The CDR3 region is CASSPEIAGANVLTF. The CDR3 DNA reads as TGTGCCAGCTCCCCGGAGATAGCTGGGGCCAACGTCCTGACTTTC.

In its sample, this clone was seen many times. The chain links TRBV7-2 to TRBJ2-1, with D unresolved. Germline V lookup: CDR1 SGHTA, CDR2 FQGNSA. CDR3 length equals 17 residues. V dropped 4 bases and J dropped 0 bases, with 16 bases sitting between them. CDR3 region: CASSWVGGALSYNEQFF. The CDR3 DNA sequence: TGTGCCAGCAGCTGGGTGGGTGGAGCCCTCTCCTACAATGAGCAGTTCTTC.

Worth noting for this clone: A single base separates this from a much larger clone, so it may be a read error. Here the CDR3 DNA reads TGTGCCACCAGCAGAGATCGGGCACTTCGATTGAGAGAGACCCAGTACTTC. It is translated as CATSRDRALRLRETQYF. The chain links TRBV15 to TRBJ2-5, with D unresolved. Looked up from germline, CDR1 is LNHNV and CDR2 is YYDKDF (reference sequence). This CDR3 contains 17 residues. V lost 0 bases to trimming and J lost 4 bases, with 18 bases between them.

This chain connects TRBV7-3 to TRBJ2-3; TRBD2 aligns across 7 bases. The CDR3 runs to 16 residues. V gave up 5 bases and J gave up 6 bases; unmatched junction bases: 14. The germline V gene encodes CDR1 SGHTA and CDR2 FQGTGA. CDR3 sequence (DNA): TGTGCCAGCAGCACGTTCTCGGGGGAGGGTGTGGATACGCAGTATTTT. Protein product: CASSTFSGEGVDTQYF.

This clone appeared once. Relative to the germline gene, one junction end is altered; a read error may explain this. The chain has TRBV9 and TRBJ2-7; a possible D gene is TRBD2 (6 bases). Germline V CDR1 and CDR2: SGDLS, YYNGEE. The CDR3 runs 15 residues. CDR3 sequence reads: CASIPRASASYDQYF. In DNA form, the CDR3 reads TGTGCCAGCATCCCTCGGGCTAGCGCCTCCTACGACCAGTACTTC.

This clone showed up just a few times. One end of the junction is discordant with germline, which a read error may explain. The DNA for the CDR3 is TGTGCCAGCAAAGACCGGTACAATGATCAGTTCTTT. Translated: CASKDRYNDQFF. The chain uses TRBV6-2 or TRBV6-3 and TRBJ2-1; no firm D call. The germline V gene encodes CDR1 MNHEY and CDR2 SVGEGT. The CDR3 sequence is 12 residues long.

This chain links TRBV9 with TRBJ2-3; TRBD2 matches at 9 bases. Looked up from germline, CDR1 is SGDLS and CDR2 is YYNGEE. V was pared by 0 bases and J by 5 bases, with 7 bases of the junction left unmatched. CDR3 length: 16 residues. The CDR3 spells CASSVVPAGGEDTQYF. CDR3 nucleotides: TGTGCCAGCAGCGTAGTCCCAGCGGGAGGAGAAGATACGCAGTATTTT.

The chain joins TRBV5-8 to TRBJ1-5; D is unclear. This CDR3 is 11 amino acids long. V dropped 4 bases and J dropped 10 bases, with 9 bases sitting between them. CDR1 and CDR2 (germline): SGHTS, YDEGEE. In nucleotides, the CDR3 is TGTGCCAGCAGCCCCGGAGTTCCCCAGCATTTT. Amino acids: CASSPGVPQHF.

V and J are TRBV20-1 and TRBJ1-2; D not resolved. The CDR3 is made up of 13 amino acids. Germline CDR1 is DFQATT and CDR2 is SNEGSKA (reference sequence). The V end was cut by 2 bases, the J end by 5 bases, with 12 bases between. The CDR3 DNA reads TGCAGTGCTAGAATGGGCCCGACTTATGGCTACACCTTC. Residues: CSARMGPTYGYTF.

This clone is termed medium-sized. J is TRBJ1-6 and V is TRBV27; D gene ambiguous. The CDR3 runs to 14 residues. The ends were cut back, 4 bases at V and 7 bases at J, with 11 bases in the middle. Germline V gene sequence: CDR1 MNHEY, CDR2 SMNVEV (reference sequence). CDR3 sequence (DNA): TGTGCCAGCAGTTCGTGGATCGGGAATTCACCCCTCCACTTT. It is translated as CASSSWIGNSPLHF.

The table lists this clone with a few counts. This sample also contains other DNA sequences that code for the same CDR3. This rearrangement joins TRBV2 to TRBJ1-1, with a possible D match to TRBD1 (5 bases). The CDR3 consists of 14 residues. Germline V gene sequence: CDR1 SNHLY, CDR2 FYNNEI. V shed 7 bases and J shed 3 bases, with 15 bases lying between them. The CDR3 DNA sequence: TGTGCCAGCAAGAACAACGGGGCAGACACTGAAGCTTTCTTT. Translation: CASKNNGADTEAFF.

This clone showed up many times. The rearrangement joins TRBV3-1 to TRBJ2-3; D unclear. V was pared by 2 bases and J by 4 bases, with 7 bases between. Germline assignment: CDR1 LGHDT and CDR2 YNNKEL (reference sequence). The CDR3 covers 13 residues. CDR3 DNA sequence: TGTGCCAGCAGCCAAACTATTTCAGATACGCAGTATTTT. As protein: CASSQTISDTQYF.